This T cell receptor (beta chain) was recovered during a study of beta chain features in type 1 diabetes. Whole-study results and caveats: A possible short-template PCR bias applies equally to patients and controls. All four CD4+ subsets of Type 1 diabetes patients contained TCRB CDR3s that were moderately but significantly shorter.

The whole isolated RNA underwent reverse transcription, so sequencing captured expressed TCRB transcripts. TCRdb keeps only in-frame clones here, not all; method: immunoSEQ multiplex PCR. The sample gives some 63,000 clones, approximately 50% of which show up once; around 0.72% is in the top ten. CDR3 size: 16 residues. Germline V lookup: CDR1 SGHAT, CDR2 FQNNGV. Trimming removed 5 bases from V and 1 base from J, with 17 bases in between. Turning to this clone: The antigen is not known.

This clonotype originated in a man aged 25 to 40 with type 1 diabetes. The chain combines TRBV11-2 with TRBJ1-1; D ambiguous. The specimen sequenced was central memory CD4+ T cells from blood. The CDR3 sequence is CASSPIPSGSNTEAFF. The CDR3 region has the DNA TGTGCCAGCAGCCCTATCCCATCCGGGTCGAACACTGAAGCTTTCTTT.